Listed here are 9 T cell receptor beta chains from one sample, sequenced in a study of T cell responses to AZD1222 COVID-19 vaccine. Method: immunoSEQ multiplex PCR; TCRdb's copy keeps in-frame clones and lacks some. The data contain tens of thousands of clones, about 83% of them singletons. Material: peripheral blood, obtained on day 0 of AZD1222 vaccination. Receptors were obtained from an adult in good health.

V usage is TRBV11-3 and J usage is TRBJ1-1, with 9 positions matching TRBD1. Trimming cost V 8 bases and J 1 base; bases outside gene matches: 2. The CDR3 sequence is 13 residues long. The germline V gene encodes CDR1 SGHNT and CDR2 YENEEA. CDR3 bases: TGTGCCAGCGGGACAGGGCGGAACACTGAAGCTTTCTTT. As protein: CASGTGRNTEAFF.

J is TRBJ2-6 and V is TRBV3-1 (or the pseudogene TRBV3-2); no definite D call. CDR1 and CDR2 from the germline V gene are LGHDT and YNNKEL (reference sequence). The CDR3 length is 17 residues. V lost 1 base and J lost 0, with 10 bases in between. CDR3 amino acids: CASSQVVESSGANVLTF. The CDR3 bases are TGTGCCAGCAGCCAAGTAGTTGAAAGCTCTGGGGCCAACGTCCTGACTTTC.

The chain carries TRBV4-1 and TRBJ1-4, with D hard to call. The V and J ends lost 4 bases and 3 bases respectively, with 12 bases between them. This CDR3 has 15 amino acids. CDR1 is MGHRA and CDR2 is YSYEKL in the germline V gene. CDR3 DNA sequence: TGCGCCAGCAGCCTTGCTGTAGGTTCTAATGAAAAACTGTTTTTT. Protein product: CASSLAVGSNEKLFF.

The gene calls are TRBV23-1 and TRBJ2-1; tentatively, D is TRBD2 (6 bases). TRBV23-1 is flagged as an ORF with uncertain function. The CDR3 loop spans 16 amino acids. V lost 6 bases to trimming and J lost 4 bases, with 19 bases between them. CDR3 sequence (DNA): TGCGCCAGCAGCCCAAGGTGCGGAGGGAGGTACAATGAGCAGTTCTTC. Amino acid sequence: CASSPRCGGRYNEQFF.

The CDR3 DNA reads as TGTGCCAGCAGCAAATCCTACTACGAGCAGTACTTC. This translates into CASSKSYYEQYF. The rearrangement joins TRBV21-1 to TRBJ2-7; the table's TRBD2 call for D was not verified on the DNA. TRBV21-1 is labeled a pseudogene. The CDR3 has 12 residues.

The chain employs TRBV28 and TRBJ1-4; a possible D gene is TRBD1 (6 bases). V dropped 3 bases and J dropped 8 bases, with 16 bases sitting between them. Germline CDR1 reads MDHEN; CDR2 reads SYDVKM. The CDR3 is made up of 15 amino acids. This chain's CDR3 is CASSLGGQAAEKLFF. Written as DNA, the CDR3 is TGTGCCAGCAGTTTGGGGGGCCAGGCGGCGGAAAAACTGTTTTTT.

This clone was seen only a few times. V usage is TRBV7-2 and J usage is TRBJ1-1; TRBD1 might be the D (6 bases). Germline V CDR1 and CDR2: SGHTA, FQGNSA. The V gene lost 5 bases and the J gene lost 5 bases, with 18 bases spanning the gap. This CDR3 comprises 15 residues. The CDR3 region is CASSLQEGVGTEAFF. The CDR3 DNA follows: TGTGCCAGCAGCCTACAAGAGGGGGTGGGTACTGAAGCTTTCTTT.

By share of the sample, this clone is medium-sized. The chain has TRBV6-5 and TRBJ2-7; D possibly corresponds to TRBD1 (5 bases). The V gene lost 8 bases and the J gene lost 0 bases, with 11 bases spanning the gap. The CDR3 extends over 13 amino acids. The germline gives CDR1 MNHEY, CDR2 SVGAGI. The CDR3 DNA sequence: TGTGCCAGCGGGGCAGCAAGCTCCTACGAGCAGTACTTC. Its protein is CASGAASSYEQYF.

This chain links TRBV18 with TRBJ2-2; D is unresolved. Germline V gene sequence: CDR1 KGHSH, CDR2 LQKENI. The CDR3 sequence is 13 residues long. With 1 base removed from V and 7 bases from J, the gap between germline ends came to 7 bases. DNA for the CDR3: TGTGCCAGCTCACCACGATCCAACGGGGAGCTGTTTTTT. The encoded protein is CASSPRSNGELFF.